Presented here are 17 T cell receptor beta chains from one specimen sequenced in a study of blood T cells in healthy people across ages. The use of a sample-barcoded 5' primer and a J-beta primer mix characterized a second PCR of roughly 7 to 11 cycles. TCRdb reanalysed the 5' RACE reads using MiXCR and keeps one entry per CDR3 protein. This table holds hundreds of thousands of distinct CDR3 sequences, around 26% found once. The material sequenced was blood. The source of these receptors is a woman over 75 in good health.

For this clonotype: A much larger clone is a single base away; this may be a read error. The chain joins TRBV7-2 to TRBJ2-5; D gene unclear. Germline V gene lookup returns CDR1 SGHTA and CDR2 FQGNSA. Deletions cut 5 bases from V and 11 bases from J, with 15 bases between. The CDR3 runs 12 residues. This chain's CDR3 is CASSRLGDEQYF. As DNA, the CDR3 is TGTGCCAGCAGCCGCCTTGGGGATGAGCAGTACTTC.

The genes are TRBV15 and TRBJ2-1, with D possibly being TRBD2 (5 bases). V lost 0 bases and J 1 base, leaving 16 bases between the germline ends. CDR1 and CDR2 from the germline V gene are LNHNV and YYDKDF (reference sequence). The CDR3 is made up of 18 amino acids. CDR3 sequence: CATSRDRGLRGSYNEQFF. The CDR3 bases are TGTGCCACCAGCAGAGATCGGGGTCTTCGTGGTTCCTACAATGAGCAGTTCTTC.

This clonotype turned up a few times. The chain carries TRBV20-1 and TRBJ1-2; 12 bases align to TRBD1. Germline V gives CDR1 DFQATT, CDR2 SNEGSKA (reference sequence). The CDR3 extends over 16 amino acids. The junction had 9 bases not matched to a gene; V was cut back by 3 bases and J by 4 bases. This CDR3 is CSASGPGQGAGYGYTF. CDR3 DNA: TGCAGTGCTAGTGGACCGGGACAGGGGGCCGGCTATGGCTACACCTTC.

This clonotype was found many times. The V and J genes are TRBV7-9 and TRBJ2-5; D assignment may be TRBD1 or TRBD2 (5 bases each). Germline-derived CDR1 and CDR2 are SEHNR and FQNEAQ (reference sequence). The CDR3 is 19 residues long. Trimming left V 5 bases short and J 2 bases short, with 27 bases between. This CDR3 is CASSTPWDAPSRNQETQYF. The CDR3 DNA reads TGTGCCAGCAGCACCCCGTGGGACGCACCTTCTAGGAATCAAGAGACCCAGTACTTC.

About this clonotype: This may stem from a read error, because a much larger clone lies one nucleotide away. CDR3 amino acids: CASSLRGRSNEKLYF. CDR3 in DNA: TGTGCCAGCAGCCTAAGAGGGAGAAGTAATGAAAAACTGTATTTT. V usage is TRBV4-2 and J usage is TRBJ2-3; D may be TRBD2 (5 bases). Per the germline V gene, CDR1 is LGHNA and CDR2 is YNFKEQ. The CDR3 length is 15 residues. V lost 4 bases, J lost 14 bases, and 25 bases lay in between.

Turning to this clonotype: One base away lies a much larger clone, so this may be a sequencing read error. The chain employs TRBV3-1 and TRBJ2-1; D gene unclear. CDR1 is LGHDT and CDR2 is YNNKEL in the germline V gene (reference sequence). This CDR3 contains 15 residues. The CDR3 DNA sequence: TGTGCCAGCAGCCAAGGCAGGAGCTCCTACAATAAGCAGTTCTTC. Translation gives CASSQGRSSYNKQFF.

The chain links TRBV4-3 to TRBJ1-1; 11 positions match TRBD1. Trimming cost V 1 base and J 4 bases; bases outside gene matches: 2. Germline values: CDR1 LGHNA, CDR2 YSLEER. This CDR3 has 15 residues. CDR3 sequence (DNA): TGCGCCAGCAGCCAAGGGGGACAGGGGGGCACTGAAGCTTTCTTT. Translating it yields CASSQGGQGGTEAFF.

In its sample, this clonotype was seen many times. The gene calls are TRBV24-1 and TRBJ2-1; 10 bases agree with TRBD1. Germline V gene data show CDR1 as KGHDR and CDR2 as SFDVKD. The CDR3 spans 16 residues. J was trimmed by 3 bases and V by 1 base; bases with no gene match: 2. The CDR3 region has the DNA TGTGCCACCAGTGATTTCGGGACAGGGGACTACAATGAGCAGTTCTTC. It encodes CATSDFGTGDYNEQFF.

This clonotype is a singleton in its sample. An end of the junction does not agree with germline; a read error may underlie this. CDR3 nucleotides: TGTGCCAGCAGCTTAGTAAGCAGTATCTTAAATCAGCACCAGCATTTT. It encodes CASSLVSSILNQHQHF. The genes are TRBV7-8 and TRBJ1-5; D gene uncertain. This CDR3 comprises 16 residues. Germline assignment: CDR1 SGHVS and CDR2 FQNEAQ.

This sequence joins TRBV19 and TRBJ2-4; 8 bases fit TRBD1. The CDR3 is 14 residues long. Per the germline V gene, CDR1 is LNHDA and CDR2 is SQIVND (reference sequence). J lost 8 bases, V lost 6 bases, and 9 bases had no gene match. CDR3 region: CASRSGGGGHIQYF. CDR3 DNA: TGTGCCAGTAGGTCAGGGGGCGGTGGTCACATTCAGTACTTC.

The rearrangement joins TRBV7-2 to TRBJ1-5; unclear D gene. The CDR3 is 17 amino acids. Germline V CDR1 and CDR2: SGHTA, FQGNSA. V shed 1 base and J shed 2 bases, with 15 bases lying between them. The DNA of the CDR3 is TGTGCCAGCAGCTTAGACGGGGTGCGAGGCCGCAATCAGCCCCAGCATTTT. This codes for CASSLDGVRGRNQPQHF. Full variable domain (remainder filled in from reference TRBV7-2 and TRBJ1-5): GAGVSQSPSNKVTEKGKDVELRCDPISGHTALYWYRQSLGQGLEFLIYFQGNSAPDKSGLPSDRFSAERTGGSVSTLTIQRTQQEDSAVYLCASSLDGVRGRNQPQHFGDGTRLSIL.

This chain links TRBV6-5 with TRBJ2-7; a possible D gene is TRBD2 (7 bases). The CDR3 runs to 14 residues. Trimming took off 6 bases at V and 2 bases at J, with 14 bases between the two ends. CDR1 MNHEY and CDR2 SVGAGI come from the germline V gene. The CDR3 bases are TGTGCCAGCAGGCCTCGAGGGGGGGCCTACGAGCAGTACTTC. Protein product: CASRPRGGAYEQYF.

On this clonotype itself: Possible read error: a much larger clone is one base away. J is TRBJ1-2 and V is TRBV20-1; D not resolved. CDR1 is DFQATT and CDR2 is SNEGSKA in the germline V gene (reference sequence). The CDR3 sequence is 14 residues long. The CDR3 region has the DNA TGCAGTGCCCAAGTCTTGGGAAGAAACTATCGCTACACCTTC. It translates to CSAQVLGRNYRYTF.

CDR3 sequence reads: CASSPRLTGGGRNYGYTF. For the CDR3, the DNA is TGTGCCAGCTCACCGAGATTGACAGGGGGCGGAAGAAACTATGGCTACACCTTC. V usage is TRBV18 and J usage is TRBJ1-2; the match to TRBD1 covers 10 bases. Germline CDR1 is KGHSH and CDR2 is LQKENI. The CDR3 length is 18 residues. J was trimmed by 2 bases and V by 3 bases; bases with no gene match: 12.

The rearrangement uses TRBV5-1 and TRBJ2-1, with 8 nucleotides matching TRBD2. This CDR3 contains 17 residues. J gave up 3 bases and V 4 bases, and 12 bases lay outside the gene matches. The germline CDR1 and CDR2 sequences are SGHRS and YFSETQ. The chain's CDR3 is CASSPGLREDLYNEQFF. The CDR3 bases are TGCGCCAGCAGCCCTGGTTTGCGGGAGGATCTCTACAATGAGCAGTTCTTC.

This clonotype was seen a few times. The CDR3 sequence is CSASYWDGAYEQYF. As DNA, the CDR3 is TGCAGTGCTTCCTATTGGGACGGAGCCTACGAGCAGTACTTC. The chain carries TRBV20-1 and TRBJ2-7; the D call may be TRBD1 or TRBD2 (5 bases each). Germline V gives CDR1 DFQATT, CDR2 SNEGSKA (reference sequence). V lost 5 bases and J lost 2, with 16 bases in between. CDR3 length: 14 amino acids.

Worth noting for this clonotype: A much larger clone is a single base away; this may be a read error. This chain connects TRBV9 to TRBJ2-1; 7 positions agree with TRBD2. The ends lost 4 bases at V and 8 bases at J; junction bases unmatched: 15. Germline V lookup: CDR1 SGDLS, CDR2 YYNGEE. The CDR3 extends over 16 amino acids. CDR3 nucleotides: TGTGCCAGCAGCCCCTCTGGACTAGTGGGGAGCGATGAGCAGTTCTTC. Translation: CASSPSGLVGSDEQFF.